Below are 10 T cell receptor beta chains sequenced from a single sample in a study of regulatory T cells in long-lasting Graves disease (dated by TCRdb to about 2021). Library preparation used multiplex PCR. This sample was sequenced with an Illumina HiSeq 4000. CDR3 regions were amplified by Arm-PCR with iRepertoire HTBI primers to construct TCR beta libraries. The public reads were reanalyzed by TCRdb: fastp trimming at Q25, MiXCR alignment, in-frame beta chains only. Each CDR3 protein appears once, grouped with its most common genes and DNA. In all, the sample holds a few hundred thousand distinct CDR3 sequences, and around 11% of those were seen once. Jointly, the top ten make up approximately 17% of the sample. This specimen's time point label, interpreted: newly diagnosed GD, antithyroid drugs for less than 3 months. RNA was extracted from PBMCs in TRIzol for both TCR sequencing and RNA sequencing.

This sample also appeared in a second study, on T cells in Graves' hyperthyroidism and ophthalmopathy.

This sample comprised peripheral blood mononuclear cells (PBMCs), obtained at new diagnosis, from a patient treated with antithyroid drugs. The receptors shown here come from a woman under 30 with Graves disease. Donor details come from another sample of the same person, matched by shared clones.

The chain has TRBV6-1 and TRBJ2-7; 7 nucleotides agree with TRBD1. Germline lookup yields CDR1 MNHNS and CDR2 SASEGT. CDR3 length: 14 residues. J gave up 0 bases and V 6 bases, and 5 bases lay outside the gene matches. The CDR3 loop is CASSPQGHSYEQYV. CDR3 nucleotides: TGTGCCAGCAGCCCACAGGGGCACTCCTACGAGCAGTACGTC.

The chain has TRBV11-2 and TRBJ1-2; D call uncertain. The V end lost 1 base, the J end lost 4 bases, and 7 bases lay between the germline ends. CDR1 is SGHAT and CDR2 is FQNNGV in the germline V gene. The CDR3 has 13 residues. CDR3 region: CASSLGSSYGYTF. CDR3 bases: TGTGCCAGCAGCTTAGGATCCAGCTATGGCTACACCTTC.

This clonotype showed up just a few times. The genes are TRBV12-3 or TRBV12-4 and TRBJ2-1; D may be TRBD2 (6 bases). The CDR3 consists of 15 residues. The V end lost 3 bases, the J end lost 1 base, and 10 bases lay between the germline ends. The CDR3 region has the DNA TGTGCCAGCAGTTTCTGGGGGGAGTCCTACAATGAGCAGTTCTTC. The encoded protein is CASSFWGESYNEQFF.

The V gene is TRBV20-1, the J gene TRBJ1-3, with TRBD1 as a possible D gene (6 bases). This CDR3 has 13 residues. The V and J ends lost 2 bases and 8 bases respectively, with 13 bases between them. The V gene's germline CDR1 is DFQATT and CDR2 SNEGSKA (reference sequence). The chain's CDR3 is CSARTRGGDTIYF. CDR3 nucleotide sequence: TGCAGTGCTAGAACGAGGGGGGGGGACACCATATATTTT.

This clonotype has more than one count but fewer than ten. The chain employs TRBV9 and TRBJ1-2; D may be TRBD1 (5 bases). This CDR3 spans 13 amino acids. Germline lookup yields CDR1 SGDLS and CDR2 YYNGEE. Trimming pared 6 bases from V and 6 bases from J, leaving 15 bases between. CDR3 in DNA: TGTGCCAGCAACCGGGGGGGGGAGAATGGCTACACCTTC. Protein product: CASNRGGENGYTF.

The table lists this clonotype with many counts. The chain recombines TRBV24-1 with TRBJ2-2; 8 positions match TRBD1. Germline V gene lookup returns CDR1 KGHDR and CDR2 SFDVKD. The length of the CDR3 is 15 residues. The trim removed 10 bases at V and 3 bases at J, leaving 9 bases unmatched. CDR3 in amino acids: CATGLQGEDTGELFF. The CDR3 DNA sequence: TGTGCCACAGGGCTACAGGGGGAGGACACCGGGGAGCTGTTTTTT.

The V call is TRBV7-6, the J call TRBJ2-5, with 9 bases that match TRBD1. This CDR3 comprises 18 residues. Germline-derived CDR1 and CDR2 are SGHVS and FNYEAQ. The J segment lost 1 base and the V segment lost 4 bases, leaving 13 bases of the junction unmatched. The DNA for the CDR3 is TGTGCCAGCAGCTCGACGGGACAGGGCTCCCCTTTCCAAGAGACCCAGTACTTC. It specifies CASSSTGQGSPFQETQYF. Full variable domain (outside the CDR3, taken from reference TRBV7-6 and TRBJ2-5): GAGVSQSPRYKVTKRGQDVALRCDPISGHVSLYWYRQALGQGPEFLTYFNYEAQQDKSGLPNDRFSAERPEGSISTLTIQRTEQRDSAMYRCASSSTGQGSPFQETQYFGPGTRLLVL.

The chain uses TRBV25-1 and TRBJ1-1, with 7 bases that match TRBD1. The germline V gene encodes CDR1 MGHDK and CDR2 SYGVNS. V lost 6 bases and J lost 4; bases outside the gene matches: 11. The CDR3 loop spans 15 amino acids. The chain's CDR3 is CASSLGRGRITEAFF. CDR3 bases: TGTGCCAGCAGCCTGGGGAGGGGGCGAATCACTGAAGCTTTCTTT.

In regard to this clonotype: A much larger clone differs from this one at a single base, so this may be a read error. The chain uses TRBV6-1 and TRBJ2-5; D remains ambiguous. This CDR3 is built from 16 residues. Germline V lookup: CDR1 MNHNS, CDR2 SASEGT. This CDR3 is CASSEALPLGPEIQYF. In DNA form, the CDR3 reads TGTGCCAGCAGTGAAGCGCTCCCCCTTGGGCCGGAGATCCAGTACTTC.

This clonotype showed up many times. The CDR3 bases are TGCGCCAGCAGCCAGGGACCCAGGGGGGCGGGCACTGAAGCTTTCTTT. Protein product: CASSQGPRGAGTEAFF. V and J are TRBV4-3 and TRBJ1-1, with TRBD1 identical over 7 bases. The germline CDR1 and CDR2 sequences are LGHNA and YSLEER. The CDR3 spans 16 residues. The junction had 11 bases not matched to a gene; V was cut back by 3 bases and J by 4 bases.